This entry lists 31 T cell receptor beta chains sequenced from one sample in a study of response to subunit inactivated influenza vaccine. Each CDR3 protein is one row after TCRdb ran MiXCR on the RT-PCR reads. Of over 400,000 distinct CDR3 sequences listed, over 10% are singletons. This specimen consisted of PBMCs from blood, obtained roughly 46 days after vaccination. All receptors derive from a man aged 45-65 years who received an inactivated influenza vaccine.

This sequence joins TRBV12-3 or TRBV12-4 and TRBJ2-3; unclear D gene. The CDR3 sequence is 12 residues long. Trimming left V 6 bases short and J 6 bases short, with 10 bases between. CDR3 region: CASSPVGDTQYF. The CDR3 DNA sequence: TGTGCCAGCAGCCCCGTGGGGGATACGCAGTATTTT.

The V and J genes are TRBV7-8 and TRBJ2-1; 12 nucleotides align to TRBD2. The germline V gene encodes CDR1 SGHVS and CDR2 FQNEAQ. The CDR3 has 17 amino acids. The V and J ends lost 5 bases and 7 bases, in that order; junction bases with no gene match: 12. Here the CDR3 reads CASSTGPGLAGKNEQFF. The CDR3 DNA reads as TGTGCCAGCAGCACCGGACCTGGACTAGCGGGGAAGAATGAGCAGTTCTTC.

J is TRBJ1-2 and V is TRBV12-3 or TRBV12-4; D perhaps matches TRBD1 (5 bases). This CDR3 region has 13 residues. V dropped 3 bases and J dropped 3 bases, with 8 bases sitting between them. CDR3 coding DNA: TGTGCCAGCAGTTTCGCGGGGGACTATGGCTACACCTTC. As protein: CASSFAGDYGYTF.

The gene calls are TRBV24-1 and TRBJ2-7; TRBD1 matches at 9 bases. This CDR3 is built from 13 residues. Germline V lookup: CDR1 KGHDR, CDR2 SFDVKD. The V and J ends lost 10 bases and 4 bases, in that order; junction bases with no gene match: 7. CDR3 sequence: CATGPGQGYEQYF. The CDR3 bases are TGTGCCACAGGACCGGGACAGGGATACGAGCAGTACTTC.

This clonotype has at least ten counts. The rearrangement uses TRBV9 and TRBJ2-7, with D perhaps TRBD2 (5 bases). V lost 2 bases and J 6 bases, leaving 6 bases between the germline ends. This CDR3 spans 11 amino acids. CDR1 is SGDLS, CDR2 YYNGEE, per germline. CDR3: CASSVGSEQYF. CDR3 coding DNA: TGTGCCAGCAGCGTTGGGAGCGAGCAGTACTTC.

The chain recombines TRBV27 with TRBJ2-1, with 11 bases that match TRBD2. The CDR3 spans 16 residues. Germline CDR1 MNHEY, CDR2 SMNVEV (reference sequence). V was clipped by 1 base and J by 9 bases; unmatched bases: 8. The CDR3 bases are TGTGCCAGCAGTTTATTATCTAGCGGGGGGTCCGGTGAGCAGTTCTTC. It codes for CASSLLSSGGSGEQFF.

The chain has TRBV3-1 and TRBJ2-7; the D call may be TRBD1 or TRBD2 (5 bases each). V was cut by 7 bases and J by 0 bases, with 13 bases left in between. CDR3 size: 14 residues. Germline lookup yields CDR1 LGHDT and CDR2 YNNKEL (reference sequence). CDR3 protein: CASKGPGPSYEQYF. CDR3 in DNA: TGTGCCAGCAAGGGTCCGGGACCCTCCTACGAGCAGTACTTC.

This sequence joins TRBV24-1 and TRBJ1-2, with a tentative D call TRBD1 (5 bases). The CDR3 has 16 residues. In germline, CDR1 is KGHDR, CDR2 SFDVKD. V shed 3 bases and J shed 2 bases, with 15 bases lying between them. CDR3 residues: CATSDGMGRSNYGYTF. The CDR3 DNA reads as TGTGCCACCAGTGATGGGATGGGACGGTCAAACTATGGCTACACCTTC.

This sequence joins TRBV5-1 and TRBJ1-2, with D hard to call. Trimming cost V 2 bases and J 1 base, with 9 bases left between them. Germline V gene data show CDR1 as SGHRS and CDR2 as YFSETQ. The CDR3 loop spans 14 amino acids. For the CDR3, the DNA is TGCGCCAGCAGCTTCATACCTGTTAACTATGGCTACACCTTC. Residues: CASSFIPVNYGYTF.

This clonotype has a count of ten or more. The chain recombines TRBV6-6 with TRBJ2-7; TRBD2 agrees at 8 bases. The CDR3 consists of 13 residues. Trimming removed 5 bases from V and 7 bases from J; junction bases left unmatched: 7. Germline V gives CDR1 MNHNY, CDR2 SVGAGI (reference sequence). DNA for the CDR3: TGTGCCAGCAGTCATCCAGGGACTAGGGAGCAGTACTTC. Protein product: CASSHPGTREQYF.

This CDR3 is CASSLRGPSLHYEQYF. In DNA, the CDR3 is TGTGCCAGCAGCCTCAGGGGGCCCTCCCTTCACTACGAGCAGTACTTC. This chain joins TRBV7-8 and TRBJ2-7; 8 bases fit TRBD1. The CDR3 extends over 16 amino acids. Losses at the gene ends were 5 bases for V and 3 bases for J; bases not matched to a gene: 12. The V gene's germline CDR1 is SGHVS and CDR2 FQNEAQ. The full variable domain, completed using reference TRBV7-8 and TRBJ2-7, is GAGVSQSPRYKVAKRGQDVALRCDPISGHVSLFWYQQALGQGPEFLTYFQNEAQLDKSGLPSDRFFAERPEGSVSTLKIQRTQQEDSAVYLCASSLRGPSLHYEQYFGPGTRLTVT.

This clonotype was seen repeatedly, ten times or more. The rearrangement joins TRBV12-3 or TRBV12-4 to TRBJ2-2, with 8 bases aligning to TRBD1. J gave up 1 base and V 6 bases, and 7 bases lay outside the gene matches. The CDR3 has 16 residues. CDR3 nucleotides: TGTGCCAGCAGACAACGACAGGGGCAGAACACCGGGGAGCTGTTTTTT. Its protein product is CASRQRQGQNTGELFF.

Of note for this clonotype: An end of the junction does not agree with germline; a read error may underlie this. The genes are TRBV20-1 and TRBJ2-3; 8 positions match TRBD1. CDR1 DFQATT and CDR2 SNEGSKA come from the germline V gene (reference sequence). The CDR3 sequence is 16 residues long. CDR3 nucleotides: TGCAGTGCTAGAGGGGCCAGGGGGCTTAGCACAGGTACGCAGTATTTT. Translated, it gives CSARGARGLSTGTQYF.

This clonotype has just a few counts. J is TRBJ2-1 and V is TRBV2; 12 bases are shared with TRBD2. V lost 11 bases to trimming and J lost 7 bases; unmatched junction nucleotides: 6. The CDR3 covers 13 residues. Per germline, CDR1 SNHLY and CDR2 FYNNEI. The CDR3 nucleotides read TGTGCCGGGGGACTAGCGGGCCCAAATGAGCAGTTCTTC. Translation: CAGGLAGPNEQFF.

There are a few counts of this clonotype. V gene TRBV7-2 combines with J gene TRBJ2-7; D gene ambiguous. V lost 5 bases and J 4 bases, leaving 18 bases between the germline ends. Germline lookup yields CDR1 SGHTA and CDR2 FQGNSA. The CDR3 runs to 15 residues. The CDR3 sequence: CASSPRSLSSYEQYF. As DNA, the CDR3 is TGTGCCAGCAGCCCTCGGTCCCTTTCGTCTTACGAGCAGTACTTC.

DNA for the CDR3: TGTGCCACCATTCGGGACGGGACAGGGGTCTACAATGAGCAGTTCTTC. This translates into CATIRDGTGVYNEQFF. This rearrangement joins TRBV15 to TRBJ2-1, with TRBD1 matching over 10 bases. The germline V gene encodes CDR1 LNHNV and CDR2 YYDKDF (reference sequence). The V segment lost 7 bases and the J segment 3 bases; nucleotides outside the gene matches: 9. The length of the CDR3 is 16 residues.

The V and J genes are TRBV6-1 and TRBJ2-2; 9 positions match TRBD2. Germline-derived CDR1 and CDR2 are MNHNS and SASEGT. The CDR3 extends over 16 amino acids. The V and J ends lost 6 bases and 2 bases, in that order; junction bases with no gene match: 7. The CDR3 spells CASSLLAGQNTGELFF. The CDR3, as DNA: TGTGCCAGCAGCCTACTAGCGGGCCAAAACACCGGGGAGCTGTTTTTT.

The chain has TRBV29-1 and TRBJ2-5, with TRBD2 identical over 10 bases. V was pared by 5 bases and J by 0 bases, with 3 bases of the junction left unmatched. This CDR3 is built from 14 residues. Germline loops: CDR1 SQVTM, CDR2 ANQGSEA. The CDR3 nucleotides are TGCAGCGTTAATAGCGGGGGGTACCAAGAGACCCAGTACTTC. Its protein product is CSVNSGGYQETQYF.

This clonotype was seen a few times. The J gene is TRBJ2-5, the V gene TRBV20-1, with D hard to call. The CDR3 extends over 15 amino acids. Germline V lookup: CDR1 DFQATT, CDR2 SNEGSKA (reference sequence). V lost 0 bases and J 1 base, leaving 12 bases between the germline ends. For the CDR3, the DNA is TGCAGTGCTAGAGATCTACGCGAATCCCAAGAGACCCAGTACTTC. This codes for CSARDLRESQETQYF.

The gene calls are TRBV18 and TRBJ2-3, with 15 bases lining up with TRBD2. The CDR3 is 21 amino acids. Germline CDR1 KGHSH, CDR2 LQKENI. V dropped 0 bases and J dropped 1; count of bases not matched to a gene: 11. The CDR3 protein is CASSPPLAGLAGGPGTDTQYF. CDR3 sequence (DNA): TGTGCCAGCTCACCACCTTTGGCTGGACTAGCGGGAGGGCCCGGCACAGATACGCAGTATTTT.

The rearrangement links TRBV7-9 to TRBJ2-5, with TRBD2 identical over 11 bases. CDR3 length equals 14 residues. Looked up from germline, CDR1 is SEHNR and CDR2 is FQNEAQ (reference sequence). The V segment lost 5 bases and the J segment 4 bases; nucleotides outside the gene matches: 3. The CDR3 DNA follows: TGTGCCAGCAGCACTAGCGGGAGTCTAGAGACCCAGTACTTC. It specifies CASSTSGSLETQYF.

This clonotype was detected only a few times. This rearrangement joins TRBV20-1 to TRBJ2-7; TRBD2 aligns across 13 bases. V dropped 1 base and J dropped 4; count of bases not matched to a gene: 4. The CDR3 is 15 residues long. The germline V gene has CDR1 DFQATT and CDR2 SNEGSKA (reference sequence). The CDR3 is CSARAWTSGSYEQYF. DNA for the CDR3: TGCAGTGCTAGAGCTTGGACTAGCGGGAGTTACGAGCAGTACTTC.

This clonotype has at least ten counts. The gene calls are TRBV9 and TRBJ2-3; no clear D. Germline V gives CDR1 SGDLS, CDR2 YYNGEE. Trimming took 1 base from V and 3 from J, leaving 15 bases between them. This CDR3 region has 16 residues. This CDR3 reads CASSVLGSIRTDTQYF. The CDR3 region has the DNA TGTGCCAGCAGCGTACTTGGTAGTATACGTACAGATACGCAGTATTTT.

This clonotype was detected many times. J is TRBJ2-2 and V is TRBV12-3 or TRBV12-4; no clear D gene. The V end lost 3 bases, the J end lost 4 bases, and 6 bases lay between the germline ends. The CDR3 runs to 13 residues. This chain's CDR3 is CASSFRVTGELFF. The CDR3 DNA sequence: TGTGCCAGCAGTTTTCGGGTCACCGGGGAGCTGTTTTTT.

This clonotype has only a few counts. The rearrangement joins TRBV7-9 to TRBJ2-1; 9 bases line up with TRBD2. The V segment lost 3 bases and the J segment 11 bases; nucleotides outside the gene matches: 2. Germline V gene lookup returns CDR1 SEHNR and CDR2 FQNEAQ (reference sequence). The CDR3 is 12 residues long. CDR3 loop: CASSFLAGKQFF. CDR3 in DNA: TGTGCCAGCAGCTTTCTAGCGGGGAAGCAGTTCTTC.

This clonotype was detected a few times. The chain recombines TRBV10-3 with TRBJ2-3; 7 bases line up with TRBD2. This CDR3 is 18 amino acids long. V shed 4 bases and J 0 bases; nucleotides not matched to a gene: 13. Germline CDR1 ENHRY, CDR2 SYGVKD. CDR3: CAISANWPSGASTDTQYF. In DNA, the CDR3 is TGTGCCATCAGTGCGAATTGGCCGAGCGGGGCTAGCACAGATACGCAGTATTTT.

This clonotype appeared a few times. CDR3 bases: TGCAGTGCTAGAGCCTCTGGTTACTACGAGCAGTACTTC. Its protein product is CSARASGYYEQYF. The chain has TRBV20-1 and TRBJ2-7; D is unresolved. The length of the CDR3 is 13 residues. Germline V lookup: CDR1 DFQATT, CDR2 SNEGSKA (reference sequence). V gave up 1 base and J gave up 3 bases, with 10 bases separating them.

The chain links TRBV7-2 to TRBJ2-5; 9 nucleotides agree with TRBD1. With V trimmed by 5 bases and J by 2 bases, 6 bases remained unmatched. This CDR3 is 15 amino acids long. Germline V CDR1 and CDR2: SGHTA, FQGNSA. The CDR3 is CASSPRGTGQETQYF. In nucleotides, the CDR3 is TGTGCCAGCAGCCCACGTGGGACAGGGCAAGAGACCCAGTACTTC.

Many counts were recorded for this clonotype. The chain recombines TRBV7-9 with TRBJ1-2, with 8 bases lining up with TRBD1. The CDR3 has 16 residues. The germline CDR1 and CDR2 sequences are SEHNR and FQNEAQ (reference sequence). The trim removed 0 bases at V and 5 bases at J, leaving 8 bases unmatched. CDR3 sequence (DNA): TGTGCCAGCAGCTTAGCGCGAGGACAGGGAGGGTATGGCTACACCTTC. Its protein product is CASSLARGQGGYGYTF.

This clonotype appeared a few times. J is TRBJ2-1 and V is TRBV6-2 or TRBV6-3; possible D gene TRBD1, 5 bases. V lost 3 bases to trimming and J lost 6 bases, with 12 bases between them. There are 14 residues in the CDR3. Germline CDR1 reads MNHEY; CDR2 reads SVGEGT. The CDR3 region has the DNA TGTGCCAGCAGTTATACAGGCGAGAGCAATGAGCAGTTCTTC. As protein: CASSYTGESNEQFF.

The chain has TRBV29-1 and TRBJ2-3; 7 bases map to TRBD2. The V gene's germline CDR1 is SQVTM and CDR2 ANQGSEA. V was pared by 3 bases and J by 4 bases, with 10 bases of the junction left unmatched. The CDR3 has 15 residues. The CDR3 DNA reads as TGCAGCGTTGATGGGAGGGAACTTCCCGCAGATACGCAGTATTTT. The encoded protein is CSVDGRELPADTQYF.